These 6 T cell receptor beta chains came from one sample sequenced in a study of T cells in Graves' hyperthyroidism and ophthalmopathy. TCR beta CDR3 region amplification was performed from RNA transcripts. The TCR CDR3 first-round RT-PCR relied on the HTBI primer set. TCRdb fed the multiplex PCR reads into MiXCR, producing one record per CDR3 protein. Here the sample spans fewer than 250,000 distinct CDR3 sequences, 15% to 20% being singletons. Material: blood. These receptors were obtained from a man aged 50-59 years with Graves' hyperthyroidism.

This clonotype occurred once. The rearrangement joins TRBV19 to TRBJ1-3; D gene ambiguous. Trimming cost V 3 bases and J 0 bases, with 9 bases left between them. The CDR3 has 15 amino acids. CDR1 is LNHDA and CDR2 is SQIVND in the germline V gene (reference sequence). CDR3 DNA: TGTGCCAGTAGTATCTGGGAGCCCTCTGGAAACACCATATATTTT. Translation: CASSIWEPSGNTIYF. The full variable domain, completed using reference TRBV19 and TRBJ1-3, is DGGITQSPKYLFRKEGQNVTLSCEQNLNHDAMYWYRQDPGQGLRLIYYSQIVNDFQKGDIAEGYSVSREKKESFPLTVTSAQKNPTAFYLCASSIWEPSGNTIYFGEGSWLTVV.

This clonotype occurred many times. The chain couples TRBV12-3 or TRBV12-4 to TRBJ2-1; 11 bases map to TRBD2. The junction had 6 bases not matched to a gene; V was cut back by 0 bases and J by 8 bases. This CDR3 comprises 16 residues. CDR3 protein: CASSLAPLAGGDEQFF. The DNA of the CDR3 is TGTGCCAGCAGTTTAGCCCCCCTAGCGGGAGGCGATGAGCAGTTCTTC.

This clonotype was recorded many times. The J gene is TRBJ2-5, the V gene TRBV20-1; D unclear. CDR3 size: 11 residues. Per germline, CDR1 DFQATT and CDR2 SNEGSKA (reference sequence). Between the trimmed V and J ends, which lost 4 bases and 6 bases, there was a span of 9 bases. DNA for the CDR3: TGCAGTGCTACACACAGCCAGACCCAGTACTTC. This sequence encodes CSATHSQTQYF.

This clonotype was detected many times. The V and J genes are TRBV5-1 and TRBJ2-3; D is perhaps TRBD1 or TRBD2 (5 bases each). The V end lost 1 base, the J end lost 3 bases, and 12 bases lay between the germline ends. From germline, CDR1 is SGHRS and CDR2 YFSETQ. This CDR3 contains 15 residues. CDR3 DNA: TGCGCCAGCAGCTTGATTCCCAGGGAGACAGATACGCAGTATTTT. Residues: CASSLIPRETDTQYF.

The table lists this clonotype with many counts. The chain employs TRBV20-1 and TRBJ2-7, with 9 bases that match TRBD2. The germline gives CDR1 DFQATT, CDR2 SNEGSKA (reference sequence). V lost 1 base and J lost 5; bases outside the gene matches: 6. CDR3 length equals 14 residues. In DNA form, the CDR3 reads TGCAGTGCTAGAGTGGCTAGCGGGACTCACGAGCAGTACTTC. Protein product: CSARVASGTHEQYF.

The CDR3 spells CASSYALAEHTDTQYF. In nucleotides, the CDR3 is TGTGCCAGCAGTTATGCGCTAGCGGAACACACAGATACGCAGTATTTT. This sequence joins TRBV6-7 and TRBJ2-3, with TRBD2 matching over 7 bases. TRBV6-7 falls under the ORF class, with uncertain function. This CDR3 is 16 amino acids long. With 3 bases clipped from V and 2 bases from J, the junction kept 8 bases outside the gene matches.